The sequence of this T cell receptor beta chain was determined in a study of tissue T cells after allogeneic stem cell transplantation. Comments on this clone: Its antigen is not known. The gene symbols are mouse symbols.

The study, taken as a whole, reports: Blood and spleen captured only part of the tissue TCR repertoire.

The repertoire was sequenced with immunoSEQ multiplex PCR; TCRdb's copy has only in-frame clones and lacks some. The table records about 50,000 clones, 65% to 80% of them present only once. This clonotype was sampled from a pool of C57BL/6 mice in good health. Sequencing was carried out using sorted cells pooled from one or two spleens.

The part of the CDR3 DNA that was read is TGTGCCAGCAGCTTAGAGGGGGGGGTCTATGAACAGTAC. Translating gives CASSLEGGVYEQY. The CDR3 reads in full as CASSLEGGVYEQYF. This rearrangement joins TRBV3 to TRBJ2-7; the D gene is possibly TRBD2 (7 bases). The CDR3 end falls 1 residue outside the read, so it is completed with the germline J gene. The CDR3 spans 14 residues. With 1 base removed from V and 3 bases from J, the gap between germline ends came to 10 bases. The germline gives CDR1 SNHLY, CDR2 FYNGKV (reference sequence).